The next 9 T cell receptor beta chains were all read from a single sample in a study of shared clonotypes between healthy human individuals. Data came from immunoSEQ multiplex PCR; TCRdb stores just in-frame clones and leaves some out. The table shows more than 550,000 clones, with around 90% occurring only once. The sequenced sample was memory CD8+ T cells from PBMCs. Subset reported: CD45RO+ cells pooled with CCR7-negative TemRA cells. Every receptor here comes from a man between 18 and 35 years old in good health. Some clones in this sample may be carry-over from other donors' samples.

This chain joins TRBV14 and TRBJ2-6; unclear D gene. The CDR3 is 17 residues long. Per germline, CDR1 SGHDN and CDR2 FVKESK. Trimming took 0 bases from V and 4 from J, leaving 13 bases between them. Here the CDR3 reads CASSQDGWAVGANVLTF. In nucleotides, the CDR3 is TGTGCCAGCAGCCAAGATGGGTGGGCGGTAGGGGCCAACGTCCTGACTTTC.

The CDR3 nucleotides read TGTGCCAGCAGTAGGGACAGGGCGGCTAACTATGGCTACACCTTC. Encoded protein: CASSRDRAANYGYTF. The chain joins TRBV2 to TRBJ1-2; 9 bases are a match to TRBD1. V was pared by 5 bases and J by 0 bases, with 4 bases of the junction left unmatched. This CDR3 spans 15 amino acids. CDR1 is SNHLY, CDR2 FYNNEI, per germline.

The chain combines TRBV30 with TRBJ1-5, with TRBD1 matching over 12 bases. The V and J ends lost 5 bases and 6 bases, in that order; junction bases with no gene match: 8. Germline CDR1 and CDR2: GTSNPN and SVGIG (reference sequence). The CDR3 has 15 amino acids. The CDR3 DNA reads TGTGCCTGGGGGGACAGGGGGCGCGGGAGTCAGCCCCAGCATTTT. Translated, it gives CAWGDRGRGSQPQHF.

The chain recombines TRBV6-5 with TRBJ1-1, with TRBD1 matching over 7 bases. Trimming at V came to 5 bases and at J to 1 base, leaving 4 bases not matched to a gene. CDR1 is MNHEY, CDR2 SVGAGI, per germline. There are 14 residues in the CDR3. The chain's CDR3 is CASSQGGENTEAFF. The DNA for the CDR3 is TGTGCCAGCAGTCAGGGGGGAGAGAACACTGAAGCTTTCTTT.

This clone was counted once. The J gene is TRBJ2-5, the V gene TRBV7-6, with D possibly being TRBD2 (6 bases). V shed 4 bases and J shed 3 bases, with 18 bases lying between them. Looked up from germline, CDR1 is SGHVS and CDR2 is FNYEAQ. This CDR3 is built from 16 residues. CDR3 sequence reads: CASSSMSVEGKETQYF. The DNA for the CDR3 is TGTGCCAGCAGCTCCATGTCCGTGGAGGGGAAAGAGACCCAGTACTTC.

This chain links TRBV6-5 with TRBJ1-2; no clear D gene. The V end lost 7 bases, the J end lost 7 bases, and 1 base lay between the germline ends. There are 8 residues in the CDR3. The germline gives CDR1 MNHEY, CDR2 SVGAGI. In nucleotides, the CDR3 is TGTGCCAGCACTGGCTACACCTTC. Its protein product is CASTGYTF.

This clone is a singleton in its sample. V usage is TRBV19 and J usage is TRBJ2-7; the D gene is possibly TRBD2 (7 bases). V gave up 0 bases and J gave up 2 bases, with 20 bases separating them. Germline CDR1 and CDR2: LNHDA and SQIVND (reference sequence). The CDR3 is 18 amino acids. The CDR3 DNA reads TGTGCCAGTAGTATAGATCTATTGGGGGCTAGCGGAGCCTACGAGCAGTACTTC. The encoded protein is CASSIDLLGASGAYEQYF.

The chain has TRBV19 and TRBJ2-5; the match to TRBD1 covers 7 bases. Germline trimming cut 11 bases from V and 0 bases from J; bases unmatched to any gene: 9. There are 14 residues in the CDR3. Germline V gene lookup returns CDR1 LNHDA and CDR2 SQIVND (reference sequence). The CDR3 protein is CASGTDDYQETQYF. The CDR3 region has the DNA TGTGCCTCAGGGACAGACGATTACCAAGAGACCCAGTACTTC.

The chain is built from TRBV30 and TRBJ2-7; 7 positions agree with TRBD2. The CDR3 runs to 16 residues. The ends lost 2 bases at V and 6 bases at J; junction bases unmatched: 16. Germline V gene data show CDR1 as GTSNPN and CDR2 as SVGIG (reference sequence). The CDR3 DNA is TGTGCCTGGAGTATCGGACTCCGGACTAGAGAGCGCGAGCAGTACTTC. This encodes CAWSIGLRTREREQYF.